The rows below give T cell receptor beta chains drawn from one sample of a study of T cell responses to AZD1222 COVID-19 vaccine. This table comes from immunoSEQ multiplex PCR, and its TCRdb copy is limited to in-frame clones, with some not included. In the table there are around 170,000 clones, around 93% of which are singletons. The input for sequencing was peripheral blood, taken on day 0 of AZD1222 vaccination. The receptors derive from an adult in good health. The CDR3 runs from the conserved cysteine through the conserved F or W. A D gene is named only where the DNA matches it firmly. Expanded clones get a size class; other rows say once, few or many, or leave the size out.

size: .
D: .
J: TRBJ2-2
V: TRBV3-1/TRBV3-2
CDR3: CASTKTLNTGELFF
DNA: TGTGCCAGCACAAAGACACTGAACACCGGGGAGCTGTTTTTT

size: .
D: .
J: TRBJ2-7
V: TRBV2
CDR3: CASSNPLISYEQYF
DNA: TGTGCCAGCAGTAACCCCCTGATTTCCTACGAGCAGTACTTC

size: .
D: .
J: TRBJ2-3
V: TRBV3-1/TRBV3-2
CDR3: CASSQSWTSGGRNTDTQYF
DNA: TGTGCCAGCAGCCAATCCTGGACAAGTGGGGGGCGTAACACAGATACGCAGTATTTT

size: .
D: .
J: TRBJ2-2
V: TRBV7-9
CDR3: CASSLAGELFF
DNA: TGTGCCAGCAGCTTGGCCGGGGAGCTGTTTTTT

size: .
D: TRBD1
J: TRBJ2-5
V: TRBV3-1/TRBV3-2
CDR3: CASSQQGVRETQYF
DNA: TGTGCCAGCAGCCAACAGGGGGTCCGAGAGACCCAGTACTTC

size: .
D: TRBD2
J: TRBJ2-1
V: TRBV28
CDR3: CASRTLAGGAYNEQFF
DNA: TGTGCCAGCAGGACACTAGCGGGAGGAGCCTACAATGAGCAGTTCTTC

size: .
D: .
J: TRBJ1-4
V: TRBV9
CDR3: CASSPRGGPNEKLFF
DNA: TGTGCCAGCAGCCCTCGGGGGGGCCCTAATGAAAAACTGTTTTTT

size: .
D: .
J: TRBJ1-2
V: TRBV7-3
CDR3: CASSLRGGSGYGYTF
DNA: TGTGCCAGCAGCTTAAGGGGGGGCTCTGGATATGGCTACACCTTC

size: .
D: TRBD1
J: TRBJ2-7
V: TRBV5-1
CDR3: CASSFTGGTYEQYF
DNA: TGCGCCAGCAGCTTTACAGGGGGCACCTACGAGCAGTACTTC

size: .
D: TRBD1
J: TRBJ2-7
V: TRBV30
CDR3: CAWGPGTGSYEQYF
DNA: TGTGCCTGGGGGCCCGGGACAGGGTCCTACGAGCAGTACTTC

size: .
D: .
J: TRBJ2-5
V: TRBV20-1
CDR3: CSALDRETQYF
DNA: TGCAGTGCTCTCGACAGGGAGACCCAGTACTTC

size: .
D: TRBD1
J: TRBJ1-1
V: TRBV18
CDR3: CASSQPPGGSTEAFF
DNA: TGTGCCAGCTCCCAGCCCCCAGGGGGGTCCACTGAAGCTTTCTTT

size: once
D: .
J: TRBJ1-1
V: TRBV3-1/TRBV3-2
CDR3: CASSLPMGMNTEAFF
DNA: TGTGCCAGCAGCCTCCCCATGGGAATGAACACTGAAGCTTTCTTT

size: .
D: .
J: TRBJ2-2
V: TRBV7-2
CDR3: CASSLVGGIAGELFF
DNA: TGTGCCAGCAGCTTAGTCGGGGGAATCGCAGGGGAGCTGTTTTTT

size: .
D: TRBD2
J: TRBJ2-1
V: TRBV19
CDR3: CASSIAGLAGNEQFF
DNA: TGTGCCAGTAGTATAGCCGGACTAGCGGGGAATGAGCAGTTCTTC

size: .
D: .
J: TRBJ1-1
V: TRBV5-8
CDR3: CASTHGDRNSEAFF
DNA: TGTGCCAGCACCCACGGGGACCGTAATTCTGAAGCTTTCTTT

size: .
D: .
J: TRBJ2-3
V: TRBV29-1
CDR3: CSVVAQDTQYF
DNA: TGCAGCGTTGTGGCGCAAGATACGCAGTATTTT

size: .
D: .
J: TRBJ2-7
V: TRBV27
CDR3: CASSLTTSTEQYF
DNA: TGTGCCAGCAGTTTAACAACCTCTACCGAGCAGTACTTC

size: .
D: .
J: TRBJ2-3
V: TRBV20-1
CDR3: CSATFTDTQYF
DNA: TGCAGTGCCACCTTCACAGATACGCAGTATTTT

size: .
D: .
J: TRBJ2-3
V: TRBV5-8
CDR3: CASSLGDSTDTQYF
DNA: TGTGCCAGCAGCTTGGGGGACAGCACAGATACGCAGTATTTT

size: .
D: .
J: TRBJ2-2
V: TRBV11-3
CDR3: CASSPRQGGHAIAGELFF
DNA: TGTGCCAGCAGCCCGCGACAGGGAGGACATGCCATTGCCGGGGAGCTGTTTTTT

size: .
D: .
J: TRBJ2-7
V: TRBV10-3
CDR3: CAIGAPGYEQYF
DNA: TGTGCCATTGGCGCCCCCGGCTACGAGCAGTACTTC

size: .
D: TRBD2
J: TRBJ2-1
V: TRBV24-1
CDR3: CATRGSGSSYNEQFF
DNA: TGTGCCACCAGGGGTAGCGGGAGCTCCTACAATGAGCAGTTCTTC

size: .
D: TRBD1
J: TRBJ1-1
V: TRBV5-1
CDR3: CASSAGQVNTEAFF
DNA: TGCGCCAGCAGCGCGGGACAGGTGAACACTGAAGCTTTCTTT

size: once
D: .
J: TRBJ1-4
V: TRBV5-1
CDR3: CASSLAGTGRASTNEKLFF
DNA: TGCGCCAGCAGCTTGGCGGGTACAGGGCGAGCCTCAACTAATGAAAAACTGTTTTTT

size: .
D: .
J: TRBJ2-3
V: TRBV7-2
CDR3: CASSLGMADTQYF
DNA: TGTGCCAGCAGCTTAGGGATGGCAGATACGCAGTATTTT

size: .
D: .
J: TRBJ1-1
V: TRBV5-1
CDR3: CASSLVAGFGTEAFF
DNA: TGCGCCAGCAGCTTGGTCGCGGGGTTCGGCACTGAAGCTTTCTTT

size: .
D: .
J: TRBJ2-3
V: TRBV20-1
CDR3: CSAPDPDTQYF
DNA: TGCAGTGCCCCAGATCCCGATACGCAGTATTTT

size: .
D: TRBD2
J: TRBJ2-7
V: TRBV7-8
CDR3: CASSLVAATSGRVSYEQYF
DNA: TGTGCCAGCAGCTTAGTGGCAGCGACTAGCGGGAGGGTTTCCTACGAGCAGTACTTC

size: .
D: .
J: TRBJ1-5
V: TRBV12-3/TRBV12-4
CDR3: CAGAVGEPQHF
DNA: TGTGCCGGGGCCGTGGGGGAGCCCCAGCATTTT

size: .
D: .
J: TRBJ1-2
V: TRBV28
CDR3: CASSLMDSTLNYGYTF
DNA: TGTGCCAGCAGTTTAATGGACAGTACTTTGAACTATGGCTACACCTTC

size: .
D: .
J: TRBJ1-3
V: TRBV30
CDR3: CAWSGVRSSGNTIYF
DNA: TGTGCCTGGAGTGGTGTGAGGAGCTCTGGAAACACCATATATTTT

size: .
D: TRBD2
J: TRBJ2-3
V: TRBV19
CDR3: CASSGTSGISDTQYF
DNA: TGTGCCAGTAGTGGGACTAGTGGTATATCAGATACGCAGTATTTT

size: .
D: .
J: TRBJ2-1
V: TRBV11-2
CDR3: CASSSVQGGEQFF
DNA: TGTGCCAGCAGCAGCGTCCAGGGAGGTGAGCAGTTCTTC

size: .
D: .
J: TRBJ2-5
V: TRBV6-5
CDR3: CASSWSTGTETQYF
DNA: TGTGCCAGCAGTTGGAGTACGGGGACAGAGACCCAGTACTTC

size: .
D: TRBD1
J: TRBJ1-2
V: TRBV27
CDR3: CASSPDRVGYTF
DNA: TGTGCCAGCAGTCCCGACAGGGTTGGCTACACCTTC

size: .
D: .
J: TRBJ2-7
V: TRBV11-3
CDR3: CASSRVYEQYF
DNA: TGTGCCAGCAGTAGGGTCTACGAGCAGTACTTC

size: once
D: .
J: TRBJ1-1
V: TRBV5-1
CDR3: CASSSQPGMNTEAFF
DNA: TGCGCCAGCAGCTCACAACCAGGGATGAACACTGAAGCTTTCTTT

size: .
D: .
J: TRBJ1-5
V: TRBV27
CDR3: CASSYTRGSNQPQHF
DNA: TGTGCCAGCAGTTACACAAGGGGGAGCAATCAGCCCCAGCATTTT

size: .
D: TRBD1
J: TRBJ1-4
V: TRBV5-1
CDR3: CASSPTGDDEKLFF
DNA: TGCGCCAGCAGCCCTACAGGGGATGATGAAAAACTGTTTTTT

size: .
D: .
J: TRBJ1-1
V: TRBV4-2
CDR3: CASSPGHRTENTEAFF
DNA: TGTGCCAGCAGCCCCGGACACCGAACTGAGAACACTGAAGCTTTCTTT

size: once
D: TRBD2
J: TRBJ2-1
V: TRBV3-1/TRBV3-2
CDR3: CASSLDRLAGYNEQFF
DNA: TGTGCCAGCAGCCTCGACCGACTAGCGGGCTACAATGAGCAGTTCTTC

size: .
D: TRBD2
J: TRBJ2-1
V: TRBV4-1
CDR3: CASSHKLAARWHEQFF
DNA: TGCGCCAGCAGCCACAAACTAGCGGCTCGTTGGCATGAGCAGTTCTTC

size: .
D: TRBD1
J: TRBJ2-7
V: TRBV6-2/TRBV6-3
CDR3: CASSRQGQDEQYF
DNA: TGTGCCAGCAGCCGACAGGGACAGGACGAGCAGTACTTC

size: .
D: TRBD2
J: TRBJ2-7
V: TRBV7-9
CDR3: CASSLVVAGDHEQYF
DNA: TGTGCCAGCAGCTTAGTAGTGGCGGGAGACCACGAGCAGTACTTC

size: .
D: TRBD2
J: TRBJ2-2
V: TRBV30
CDR3: CAWKRWRREGRFTGELFF
DNA: TGTGCCTGGAAGCGGTGGAGGCGGGAGGGCCGGTTCACCGGGGAGCTGTTTTTT

size: .
D: .
J: TRBJ1-1
V: TRBV29-1
CDR3: CSVRYGPNTEAFF
DNA: TGCAGCGTTAGATACGGCCCGAACACTGAAGCTTTCTTT

size: .
D: .
J: TRBJ2-2
V: TRBV19
CDR3: CASQRTGTGELFF
DNA: TGTGCCAGTCAACGTACGGGGACCGGGGAGCTGTTTTTT

size: .
D: .
J: TRBJ2-1
V: TRBV11-2
CDR3: CASSPPSDPANEQFF
DNA: TGTGCCAGCAGCCCCCCGAGCGACCCAGCAAATGAGCAGTTCTTC

size: .
D: .
J: TRBJ1-6
V: TRBV21-1
CDR3: CASSKAGVSGRSYNSPLHF
DNA: TGTGCCAGCAGCAAAGCGGGGGTCTCAGGAAGATCCTATAATTCACCCCTCCACTTT

size: .
D: TRBD2
J: TRBJ2-7
V: TRBV5-1
CDR3: CASSLVLAGSYEQYF
DNA: TGCGCCAGCAGCTTGGTTCTAGCGGGATCCTACGAGCAGTACTTC

size: .
D: TRBD2
J: TRBJ2-3
V: TRBV6-1
CDR3: CASSELAGADTQYF
DNA: TGTGCCAGCAGTGAACTAGCGGGAGCTGATACGCAGTATTTT

size: .
D: .
J: TRBJ2-7
V: TRBV6-5
CDR3: CASNRGRDEQYF
DNA: TGTGCCAGCAATAGGGGTCGAGACGAGCAGTACTTC

size: .
D: .
J: TRBJ2-1
V: TRBV7-2
CDR3: CASSLDTGGYNEQFF
DNA: TGTGCCAGCAGCTTAGACACCGGGGGATACAATGAGCAGTTCTTC